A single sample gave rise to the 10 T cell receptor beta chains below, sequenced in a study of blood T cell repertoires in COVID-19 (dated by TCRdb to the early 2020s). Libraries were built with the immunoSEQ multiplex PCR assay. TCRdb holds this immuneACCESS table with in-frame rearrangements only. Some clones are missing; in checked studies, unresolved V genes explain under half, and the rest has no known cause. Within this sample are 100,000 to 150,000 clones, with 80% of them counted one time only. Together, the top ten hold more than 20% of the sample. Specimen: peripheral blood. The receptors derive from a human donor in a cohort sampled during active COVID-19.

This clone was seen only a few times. The CDR3 loop is CASSRRQGAGTEAFF. The CDR3 DNA reads TGTGCCAGCAGCCGTCGACAGGGGGCGGGGACTGAAGCTTTCTTT. The chain links TRBV7-2 to TRBJ1-1; TRBD1 matches at 10 bases. This CDR3 has 15 amino acids. From germline, CDR1 is SGHTA and CDR2 FQGNSA. Trimming removed 5 bases from V and 5 bases from J; junction bases left unmatched: 8.

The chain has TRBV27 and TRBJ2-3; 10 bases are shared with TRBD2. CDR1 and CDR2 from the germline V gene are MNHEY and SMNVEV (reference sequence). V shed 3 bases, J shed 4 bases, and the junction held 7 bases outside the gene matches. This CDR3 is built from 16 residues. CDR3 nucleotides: TGTGCCAGCAGTTTTAGGTCTAGCGGGAGCCCAGATACGCAGTATTTT. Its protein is CASSFRSSGSPDTQYF.

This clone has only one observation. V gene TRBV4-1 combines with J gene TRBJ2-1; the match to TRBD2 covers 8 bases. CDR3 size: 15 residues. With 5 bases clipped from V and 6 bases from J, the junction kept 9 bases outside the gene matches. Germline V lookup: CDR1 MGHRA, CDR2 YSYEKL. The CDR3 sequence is CASSAPIGGANEQFF. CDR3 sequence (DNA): TGCGCCAGCAGCGCCCCTATCGGGGGGGCCAATGAGCAGTTCTTC.

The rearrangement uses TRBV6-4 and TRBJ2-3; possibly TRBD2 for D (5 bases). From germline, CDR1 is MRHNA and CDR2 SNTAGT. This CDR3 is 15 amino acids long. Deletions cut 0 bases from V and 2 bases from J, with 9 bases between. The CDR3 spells CASSDSRTFTDTQYF. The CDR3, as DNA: TGTGCCAGCAGTGACTCGAGGACTTTCACAGATACGCAGTATTTT.

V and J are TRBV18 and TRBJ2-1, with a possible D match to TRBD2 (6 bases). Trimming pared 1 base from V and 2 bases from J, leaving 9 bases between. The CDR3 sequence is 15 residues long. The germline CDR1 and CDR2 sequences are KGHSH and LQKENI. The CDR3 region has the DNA TGTGCCAGCTCACCACTCGGGGGAGCCTACAATGAGCAGTTCTTC. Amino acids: CASSPLGGAYNEQFF.

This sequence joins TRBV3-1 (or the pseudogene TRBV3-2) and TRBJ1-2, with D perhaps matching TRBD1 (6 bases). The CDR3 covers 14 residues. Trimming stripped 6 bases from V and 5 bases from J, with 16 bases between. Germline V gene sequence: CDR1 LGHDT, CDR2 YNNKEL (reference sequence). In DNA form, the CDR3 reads TGTGCCAGCAGAGATGGGGAGGGACATTATGGCTACACCTTC. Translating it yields CASRDGEGHYGYTF.

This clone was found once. The CDR3 loop reads CASSFGGDAEKLFF. The CDR3 region has the DNA TGTGCCAGCAGTTTCGGAGGGGATGCTGAAAAACTGTTTTTT. The V gene is TRBV28, the J gene TRBJ1-4; TRBD1 might be the D (5 bases). The CDR3 sequence is 14 residues long. Germline CDR1 and CDR2: MDHEN and SYDVKM. Trimming pared 3 bases from V and 7 bases from J, leaving 12 bases between. The full variable domain, in which reference TRBV28 and TRBJ1-4 provide the parts outside the CDR3, is DVKVTQSSRYLVKRTGEKVFLECVQDMDHENMFWYRQDPGLGLRLIYFSYDVKMKEKGDIPEGYSVSREKKERFSLILESASTNQTSMYLCASSFGGDAEKLFFGSGTQLSVL.

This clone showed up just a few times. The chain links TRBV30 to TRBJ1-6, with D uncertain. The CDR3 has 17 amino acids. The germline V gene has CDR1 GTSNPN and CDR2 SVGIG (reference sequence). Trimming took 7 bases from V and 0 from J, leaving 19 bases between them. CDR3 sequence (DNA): TGTGCCTCGAGAGGCGCCCTAGGGAGCTCCTATAATTCACCCCTCCACTTT. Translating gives CASRGALGSSYNSPLHF.

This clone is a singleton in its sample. The CDR3 DNA is TGTGCCAGCAGCGGAAACAGGGGGCTTGCAGAGACCCAGTACTTC. Translated, it gives CASSGNRGLAETQYF. The chain employs TRBV9 and TRBJ2-5; 9 positions match TRBD1. Germline lookup yields CDR1 SGDLS and CDR2 YYNGEE. V dropped 3 bases and J dropped 4; count of bases not matched to a gene: 7. CDR3 size: 15 residues.

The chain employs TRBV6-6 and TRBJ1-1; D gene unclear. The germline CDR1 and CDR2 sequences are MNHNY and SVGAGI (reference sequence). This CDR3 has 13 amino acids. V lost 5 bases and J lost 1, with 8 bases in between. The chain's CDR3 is CASSQQKNTEAFF. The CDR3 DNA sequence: TGTGCCAGCAGTCAACAGAAGAACACTGAAGCTTTCTTT.